Each of the 7 T cell receptor beta chains below was sequenced from the same sample in a study of OX40 agonist ivuxolimab in advanced cancers. Generated by immunoSEQ multiplex PCR, the TCRdb table keeps only in-frame clones and is missing some. The sample lists nearly 80,000 clones; roughly 94% were seen once. The sample in question was CD4+ or CD8+ T cells sorted from blood, obtained in a trial of the OX40 agonist ivuxolimab. The receptors stem from an adult with an advanced solid tumor such as melanoma, head and neck, liver or kidney cancer.

The CDR3 here is CASSTDLSTEAFF. CDR3 in DNA: TGTGCCAGTAGCACGGACTTGTCCACTGAAGCTTTCTTT. The chain couples TRBV19 to TRBJ1-1; no clear D. Germline V gives CDR1 LNHDA, CDR2 SQIVND (reference sequence). Trimming stripped 6 bases from V and 4 bases from J, with 12 bases between. CDR3 length equals 13 residues.

The V call is TRBV11-2, the J call TRBJ2-1, with TRBD1 as a possible D gene (6 bases). Germline V gene data show CDR1 as SGHAT and CDR2 as FQNNGV. The CDR3 sequence is 13 residues long. The V end lost 4 bases, the J end lost 4 bases, and 8 bases lay between the germline ends. CDR3 loop: CASSWTVYNEQFF. DNA for the CDR3: TGTGCCAGCAGCTGGACAGTTTACAATGAGCAGTTCTTC.

The chain couples TRBV27 to TRBJ2-2; D not resolved. This CDR3 region has 13 residues. The germline gives CDR1 MNHEY, CDR2 SMNVEV (reference sequence). The V gene lost 2 bases and the J gene lost 3 bases, with 4 bases spanning the gap. Here the CDR3 DNA reads TGTGCCAGCAGTTTAGTTTACACCGGGGAGCTGTTTTTT. Amino acid sequence: CASSLVYTGELFF.

The V call is TRBV29-1, the J call TRBJ2-3; D unclear. V shed 2 bases and J shed 0 bases, with 6 bases lying between them. The CDR3 runs 13 residues. Germline V gene data show CDR1 as SQVTM and CDR2 as ANQGSEA. The CDR3 bases are TGCAGCGTTGAAAGTCCAAGCACAGATACGCAGTATTTT. Encoded protein: CSVESPSTDTQYF.

The rearrangement uses TRBV11-2 and TRBJ2-1; TRBD2 matches 7 bases. Germline V CDR1 and CDR2: SGHAT, FQNNGV. V shed 1 base and J 4 bases; nucleotides not matched to a gene: 4. The CDR3 covers 15 residues. Written as DNA, the CDR3 is TGTGCCAGCAGCTTAGGGACTAGGGCTTACAATGAGCAGTTCTTC. Residues: CASSLGTRAYNEQFF.

The chain is built from TRBV5-6 and TRBJ1-6; possibly TRBD1 for D (6 bases). The CDR3 extends over 16 amino acids. Trimming pared 0 bases from V and 7 bases from J, leaving 14 bases between. Germline V CDR1 and CDR2: SGHDT, YYEEEE. This CDR3 reads CASSLVPGAGNSPLHF. The CDR3 DNA sequence: TGTGCCAGCAGCTTGGTGCCGGGGGCGGGAAATTCACCCCTCCACTTT.

This chain links TRBV20-1 with TRBJ2-7; perhaps TRBD2 as D (6 bases). The CDR3 has 11 residues. Trimming cost V 3 bases and J 3 bases, with 6 bases left between them. From germline, CDR1 is DFQATT and CDR2 SNEGSKA (reference sequence). CDR3 in DNA: TGCAGTGCTAGGGACTACTACGAGCAGTACTTC. As protein: CSARDYYEQYF.